This TCR beta chain is from a study of T cells in Graves' hyperthyroidism and ophthalmopathy. In the study overall: Peripheral blood sampling occurred at initial diagnosis, before any treatment.

Study-wide results and caveats: Researchers found most expanded thyroid clonotypes above 0.001 in blood as well.

RNA transcripts served as the template for amplifying TCR beta CDR3 regions. When the TCR CDR3 underwent first-round RT-PCR, the HTBI primer set was used. Via MiXCR, TCRdb re-called the multiplex PCR reads, giving one row per CDR3 protein. Of some 690,000 distinct CDR3 sequences listed, 15% to 20% are singletons. From germline, CDR1 is KGHDR and CDR2 SFDVKD. This CDR3 is built from 15 residues. With V trimmed by 2 bases and J by 2 bases, 2 bases remained unmatched. Each diagnosis drew on symptoms, thyroxine, TRAb, thyroid ultrasound and orbital computed tomography findings. This clonotype was found many times. The target antigen is unknown.

The sequence derives from a man between 50 and 59 years old with Graves' hyperthyroidism. Source material: blood. The chain combines TRBV24-1 with TRBJ1-5, with 7 bases identical to TRBD1. CDR3 residues: CATSDYRGGNQPQHF. DNA for the CDR3: TGTGCCACCAGTGATTACAGGGGCGGCAATCAGCCCCAGCATTTT.